The 2 T cell receptor beta chains reported below all come from one sample, sequenced in a study of blood T cell repertoires in COVID-19 (TCRdb year 2020). The method behind the library was the immunoSEQ multiplex PCR assay. As stored in TCRdb, this immuneACCESS dataset retains in-frame rearrangements with V and J assigned. A fraction of the clones does not appear; measured against another copy, unresolved V genes explain less than half of the discrepancy, and the remainder lacks a known reason. The sample profile shows some 370,000 clones; around 87% of them were found once. The ten largest clones add up to about 10% of the sample. The sequencing input was peripheral blood. These receptors all come from a woman aged 30 to 39 with COVID-19, enrolled during active disease.

The V gene is TRBV10-3, the J gene TRBJ2-5; D may be TRBD2 (5 bases). Per the germline V gene, CDR1 is ENHRY and CDR2 is SYGVKD. The CDR3 is made up of 14 amino acids. Trimming pared 4 bases from V and 4 bases from J, leaving 13 bases between. This CDR3 reads CAISAERAAETQYF. DNA for the CDR3: TGTGCCATCAGTGCTGAGAGGGCGGCAGAGACCCAGTACTTC.

This chain uses TRBV20-1 with TRBJ1-4, with D maybe TRBD1 (5 bases). The V and J ends lost 3 bases and 4 bases respectively, with 9 bases between them. Germline assignment: CDR1 DFQATT and CDR2 SNEGSKA (reference sequence). The CDR3 is 13 amino acids. CDR3 bases: TGCAGTGCTAGTTCCAGGGTTAATGAAAAACTGTTTTTT. This encodes CSASSRVNEKLFF.